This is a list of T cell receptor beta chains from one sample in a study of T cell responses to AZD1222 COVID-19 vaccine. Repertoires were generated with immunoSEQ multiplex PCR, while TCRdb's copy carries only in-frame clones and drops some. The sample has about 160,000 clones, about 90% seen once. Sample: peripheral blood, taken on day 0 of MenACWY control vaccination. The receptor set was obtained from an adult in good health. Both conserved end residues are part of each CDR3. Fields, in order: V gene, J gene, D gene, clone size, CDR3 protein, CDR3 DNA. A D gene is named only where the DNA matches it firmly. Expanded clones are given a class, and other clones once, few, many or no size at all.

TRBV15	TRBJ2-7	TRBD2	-	CATSRAFGLAGAYEQYF	TGTGCCACCAGCAGAGCTTTCGGACTAGCGGGAGCGTACGAGCAGTACTTC
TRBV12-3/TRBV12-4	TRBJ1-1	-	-	CASSRTGEAFF	TGTGCCAGCAGTCGCACAGGGGAAGCTTTCTTT
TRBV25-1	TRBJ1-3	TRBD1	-	CASSPPGTGGRRNTIYF	TGTGCCAGCAGTCCGCCCGGGACAGGGGGCCGAAGAAACACCATATATTTT
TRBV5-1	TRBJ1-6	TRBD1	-	CASSLDRGRNSPLHF	TGCGCCAGCAGCTTGGACAGGGGACGAAATTCACCCCTCCACTTT
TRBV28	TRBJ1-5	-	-	CASRKGHQPQHF	TGTGCCAGCCGAAAAGGGCATCAGCCCCAGCATTTT
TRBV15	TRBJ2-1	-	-	CATSRGAPPYNEQFF	TGTGCCACCAGCAGAGGGGCACCTCCTTACAATGAGCAGTTCTTC
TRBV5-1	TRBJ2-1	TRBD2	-	CASSFGPLAGGLNEQFF	TGCGCCAGCAGCTTTGGCCCCTTAGCGGGAGGGTTGAATGAGCAGTTCTTC
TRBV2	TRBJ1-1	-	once	CASSEGTNADTEAFF	TGTGCCAGCAGTGAAGGAACCAATGCTGACACTGAAGCTTTCTTT
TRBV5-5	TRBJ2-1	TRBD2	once	CASSLYLGLAGAEQFF	TGTGCCAGCAGCTTGTACCTGGGGCTAGCGGGAGCTGAGCAGTTCTTC
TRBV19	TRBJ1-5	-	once	CASTTLGMAGGVSNQPQHF	TGTGCCAGTACCACCCTTGGTATGGCTGGGGGGGTTAGCAATCAGCCCCAGCATTTT
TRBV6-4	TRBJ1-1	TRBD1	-	CASSARTGANTEAFF	TGTGCCAGCAGTGCCCGGACAGGGGCAAACACTGAAGCTTTCTTT
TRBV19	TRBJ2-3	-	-	CASSIRQGGIDTQYF	TGTGCCAGTAGTATACGGCAGGGGGGGATAGATACGCAGTATTTT
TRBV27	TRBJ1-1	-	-	CASSFGGANTEAFF	TGTGCCAGCAGTTTCGGAGGGGCCAACACTGAAGCTTTCTTT
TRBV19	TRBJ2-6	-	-	CASSTRGRRANVLTF	TGTGCCAGTAGTACTAGAGGGAGAAGGGCCAACGTCCTGACTTTC
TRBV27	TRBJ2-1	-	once	CASSWGAEQFF	TGTGCCAGCAGCTGGGGGGCGGAGCAGTTCTTC
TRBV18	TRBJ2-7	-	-	CASSPPGGSSYEQYF	TGTGCCAGCTCACCACCGGGGGGTTCGAGCTACGAGCAGTACTTC
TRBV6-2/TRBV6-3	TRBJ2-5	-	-	CASRPRGRETQYF	TGTGCCAGCAGGCCTAGGGGGAGGGAGACCCAGTACTTC
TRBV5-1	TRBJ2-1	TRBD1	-	CASSSTGTVGEQFF	TGCGCCAGCAGCTCCACCGGGACAGTGGGTGAGCAGTTCTTC
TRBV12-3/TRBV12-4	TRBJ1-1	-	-	CASIRGRTEAFF	TGTGCCAGCATCCGGGGGCGCACTGAAGCTTTCTTT
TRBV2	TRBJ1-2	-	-	CASSFSTPGYTF	TGTGCCAGCAGTTTTAGCACGCCGGGCTACACCTTC
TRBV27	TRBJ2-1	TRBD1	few	CASSPGTGGHSSYNEQFF	TGTGCCAGCAGTCCCGGGACAGGGGGACATAGCTCCTACAATGAGCAGTTCTTC
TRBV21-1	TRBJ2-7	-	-	CASRTWRYHEQYF	TGTGCCAGCAGGACCTGGAGATACCACGAGCAGTACTTC
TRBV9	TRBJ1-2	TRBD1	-	CASSTDPGQGRNTF	TGTGCCAGCAGCACCGACCCCGGACAGGGGAGGAACACCTTC
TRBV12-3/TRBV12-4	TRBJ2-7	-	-	CASTLGHIYEQYF	TGTGCCAGCACCCTGGGACATATCTACGAGCAGTACTTC
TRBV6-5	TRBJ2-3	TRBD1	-	CASRVDRGNADTQYF	TGTGCCAGCAGAGTGGACAGGGGGAACGCAGATACGCAGTATTTT
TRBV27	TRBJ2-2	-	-	CASSLMSATGELFF	TGTGCCAGCAGTTTAATGTCAGCCACCGGGGAGCTGTTTTTT
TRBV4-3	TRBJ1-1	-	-	CASSSAWGTEAFF	TGCGCCAGCAGCTCTGCCTGGGGGACTGAAGCTTTCTTT
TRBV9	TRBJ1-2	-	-	CASSGRTPLSNYGYTF	TGTGCCAGCAGCGGGAGGACACCCCTATCAAACTATGGCTACACCTTC
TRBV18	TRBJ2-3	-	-	CASSLANLLGDTQYF	TGTGCCAGCTCACTCGCCAATCTTCTCGGAGATACGCAGTATTTT
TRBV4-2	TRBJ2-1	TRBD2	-	CASSPRSGSHNEQFF	TGTGCCAGCAGCCCGCGGAGCGGGAGTCACAATGAGCAGTTCTTC
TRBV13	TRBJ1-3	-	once	CASSLGGSSGNTIYF	TGTGCCAGCAGCTTAGGAGGGAGCTCTGGAAACACCATATATTTT
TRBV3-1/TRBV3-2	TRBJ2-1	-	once	CASSPITGINNEQFF	TGTGCCAGCAGCCCAATAACAGGGATCAACAATGAGCAGTTCTTC
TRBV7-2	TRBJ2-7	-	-	CASSSRAGDSSYEQYF	TGTGCCAGCAGCTCTCGGGCAGGGGATAGTTCCTACGAGCAGTACTTC
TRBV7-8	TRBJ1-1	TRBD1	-	CASSKRGQRNTEAFF	TGTGCCAGCAGCAAAAGGGGACAGAGGAACACTGAAGCTTTCTTT
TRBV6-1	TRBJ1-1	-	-	CASSEEGIFSAFF	TGTGCCAGCAGTGAAGAAGGTATATTCTCTGCTTTCTTT
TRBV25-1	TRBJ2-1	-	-	CASSESGTFHNEQFF	TGTGCCAGCAGTGAATCCGGGACTTTCCACAATGAGCAGTTCTTC
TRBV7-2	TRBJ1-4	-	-	CASSLGGTNEKLFF	TGTGCCAGCAGCTTAGGGGGGACAAATGAAAAACTGTTTTTT
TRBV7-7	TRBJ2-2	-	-	CAIKPWGTGELFF	TGTGCCATTAAGCCGTGGGGCACCGGGGAGCTGTTTTTT
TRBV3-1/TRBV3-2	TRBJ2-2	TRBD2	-	CASSQDQRGLNTGELFF	TGTGCCAGCAGCCAAGATCAGCGGGGCCTGAACACCGGGGAGCTGTTTTTT
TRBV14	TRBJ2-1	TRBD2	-	CASSPRRGLVVPYNEQFF	TGTGCCAGCAGCCCACGTCGGGGACTAGTCGTTCCCTACAATGAGCAGTTCTTC
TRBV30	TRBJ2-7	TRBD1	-	CAWEASGQGAGEQYF	TGTGCCTGGGAGGCCTCCGGACAGGGGGCAGGCGAGCAGTACTTC
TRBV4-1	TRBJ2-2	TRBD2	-	CASGVGAGGSTGELFF	TGCGCCAGCGGGGTCGGAGCGGGAGGAAGTACCGGGGAGCTGTTTTTT
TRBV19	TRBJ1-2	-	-	CASSIRAIGSGYTF	TGTGCCAGTAGTATAAGGGCAATAGGGTCCGGCTACACCTTC
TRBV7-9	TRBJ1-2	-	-	CASSLARDENYGYTF	TGTGCCAGCAGCTTAGCCCGGGACGAAAATTATGGCTACACCTTC
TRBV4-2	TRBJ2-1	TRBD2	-	CASSQDPSGSSYNEQFF	TGTGCCAGCAGCCAAGACCCTAGCGGGAGCTCCTACAATGAGCAGTTCTTC
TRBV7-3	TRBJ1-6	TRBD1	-	CASSRDRWNSPLHF	TGTGCCAGCAGCCGGGACAGGTGGAATTCACCCCTCCACTTT
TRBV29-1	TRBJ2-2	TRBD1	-	CSIIPQGAGELFF	TGCAGTATAATCCCACAGGGGGCCGGGGAGCTGTTTTTT
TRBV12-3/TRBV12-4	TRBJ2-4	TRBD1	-	CASSRFQGARYF	TGTGCCAGCAGCCGATTCCAGGGGGCCAGGTACTTC
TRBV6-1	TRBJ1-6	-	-	CASSELVGGIGNSPLHF	TGTGCCAGCAGTGAACTGGTAGGAGGGATCGGGAATTCACCCCTCCACTTT
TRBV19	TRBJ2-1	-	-	CASSLDGRGWGYNEQFF	TGTGCCAGTAGTCTGGACGGCAGGGGTTGGGGCTACAATGAGCAGTTCTTC
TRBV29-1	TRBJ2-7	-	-	CSATYPPTGSYEQYF	TGCAGCGCAACCTATCCCCCCACAGGATCCTACGAGCAGTACTTC
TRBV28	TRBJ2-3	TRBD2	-	CASSANSGSGSDTQYF	TGTGCCAGCAGTGCCAATAGCGGGAGTGGTTCAGATACGCAGTATTTT
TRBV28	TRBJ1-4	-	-	CASSLSGGAKLFF	TGTGCCAGCAGTTTATCGGGGGGAGCAAAACTGTTTTTT
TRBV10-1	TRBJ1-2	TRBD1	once	CASSEPNDRGGNGYTF	TGCGCCAGCAGTGAGCCGAACGACAGGGGTGGGAATGGCTACACCTTC